A selection of T cell receptor beta chains follows, all from one sample in a study of human T cells and chemical hapten exposure. TCRdb called the RACE reads again in MiXCR, with one record for every CDR3 protein. The sample contains under 200,000 distinct CDR3 sequences, roughly 25% of which appear only once. Sequenced material: whole blood, taken in connection with sensitization to the hapten diphenylcyclopropenone (DPC). All receptors derive from a woman aged 18-29 years with alopecia areata. Some clones in this sample may be carry-over from other donors' samples. CDR3s include the opening cysteine and the closing phenylalanine or tryptophan. Fields, in order: clone size, J gene, V gene, D gene, CDR3 protein, CDR3 DNA. D genes are given only for firm matches. Clone size is given for some rows only: seen once, a few or many times, or a class if the clone is expanded.

clone_size: few
j_call: TRBJ1-5
v_call: TRBV4-1
d_call: NA
cdr3_aa: CASSPSQFTSYQPQHF
cdr3_nt: TGCGCCAGCAGCCCGTCCCAGTTTACGTCATATCAGCCCCAGCATTTT

clone_size: few
j_call: TRBJ2-7
v_call: TRBV6-2/TRBV6-3
d_call: TRBD1
cdr3_aa: CASSTWTGGSEQYF
cdr3_nt: TGTGCCAGCAGTACTTGGACAGGGGGCAGCGAGCAGTACTTC

clone_size: NA
j_call: TRBJ2-6
v_call: TRBV7-2
d_call: NA
cdr3_aa: CASSLGYGANVLTF
cdr3_nt: TGTGCCAGCAGCTTGGGATACGGGGCCAACGTCCTGACTTTC

clone_size: few
j_call: TRBJ2-3
v_call: TRBV6-5
d_call: TRBD1
cdr3_aa: CASSSRDRATDTQYF
cdr3_nt: TGTGCCAGCAGTTCCCGGGACAGGGCCACAGATACGCAGTATTTT

clone_size: many
j_call: TRBJ2-3
v_call: TRBV7-2
d_call: TRBD2
cdr3_aa: CASSRPSGSTDTQYF
cdr3_nt: TGTGCCAGCAGCAGGCCTAGCGGGAGCACAGATACGCAGTATTTT

clone_size: NA
j_call: TRBJ1-1
v_call: TRBV6-5
d_call: NA
cdr3_aa: CASSISQGKLRAFF
cdr3_nt: TGTGCCAGCAGTATATCTCAGGGGAAGTTGCGGGCTTTCTTT

clone_size: NA
j_call: TRBJ1-2
v_call: TRBV25-1
d_call: NA
cdr3_aa: CASSELGDGYTF
cdr3_nt: TGTGCCAGCAGTGAACTAGGGGATGGCTACACCTTC

clone_size: NA
j_call: TRBJ2-3
v_call: TRBV7-9
d_call: NA
cdr3_aa: CASSRMADTQYF
cdr3_nt: TGTGCCAGCAGCAGGATGGCAGATACGCAGTATTTT

clone_size: few
j_call: TRBJ2-1
v_call: TRBV6-1
d_call: TRBD2
cdr3_aa: CASRAAGGRVYNEQFF
cdr3_nt: TGTGCCAGCAGGGCGGCTGGCGGGAGAGTCTACAATGAGCAGTTCTTC

clone_size: few
j_call: TRBJ2-1
v_call: TRBV6-4
d_call: NA
cdr3_aa: CASSDMGQTQIGEQFF
cdr3_nt: TGTGCCAGCAGTGATATGGGTCAGACCCAAATCGGTGAGCAGTTCTTC

clone_size: NA
j_call: TRBJ2-7
v_call: TRBV25-1
d_call: NA
cdr3_aa: CASSEVGQSLYEQYF
cdr3_nt: TGTGCCAGCAGTGAAGTTGGACAGTCCTTGTACGAGCAGTACTTC

clone_size: few
j_call: TRBJ1-5
v_call: TRBV11-2
d_call: NA
cdr3_aa: CASSLDGHFNQPQHF
cdr3_nt: TGTGCCAGCAGCTTAGACGGACACTTCAATCAGCCCCAGCATTTT

clone_size: NA
j_call: TRBJ2-1
v_call: TRBV9
d_call: NA
cdr3_aa: CASSPPIGRHNEQFF
cdr3_nt: TGTGCCAGCAGCCCCCCTATCGGCAGACACAATGAGCAGTTCTTC

clone_size: few
j_call: TRBJ2-3
v_call: TRBV7-2
d_call: NA
cdr3_aa: CASSLVRTTDTQYF
cdr3_nt: TGTGCCAGCAGCTTAGTAAGGACTACAGATACGCAGTATTTT

clone_size: NA
j_call: TRBJ1-1
v_call: TRBV20-1
d_call: NA
cdr3_aa: CSASGMNTEAFF
cdr3_nt: TGCAGTGCTAGCGGGATGAACACTGAAGCTTTCTTT

clone_size: NA
j_call: TRBJ1-5
v_call: TRBV4-3
d_call: NA
cdr3_aa: CASGQDISNHQPQHF
cdr3_nt: TGCGCCAGCGGCCAAGATATCTCGAACCACCAGCCCCAGCATTTT

clone_size: NA
j_call: TRBJ2-2
v_call: TRBV11-2
d_call: NA
cdr3_aa: CASSPRQGLGAGELFF
cdr3_nt: TGTGCCAGCAGCCCCCGGCAGGGTCTAGGGGCCGGGGAGCTGTTTTTT

clone_size: few
j_call: TRBJ2-6
v_call: TRBV5-1
d_call: NA
cdr3_aa: CASSLSLLSGANVLTF
cdr3_nt: TGCGCCAGCAGCTTGTCGCTGCTGTCTGGGGCCAACGTCCTGACTTTC

clone_size: few
j_call: TRBJ1-6
v_call: TRBV10-3
d_call: TRBD1
cdr3_aa: CAISDYQGDSLHF
cdr3_nt: TGTGCCATCAGTGACTATCAGGGGGATTCCCTCCACTTT

clone_size: NA
j_call: TRBJ2-7
v_call: TRBV5-6
d_call: NA
cdr3_aa: CASSTYQGFVRQYF
cdr3_nt: TGTGCCAGCAGCACTTACCAGGGATTCGTCAGGCAGTACTTC

clone_size: NA
j_call: TRBJ2-5
v_call: TRBV7-6
d_call: TRBD1
cdr3_aa: CASSPRQGRETQYF
cdr3_nt: TGTGCCAGCAGCCCCCGACAGGGGCGGGAGACCCAGTACTTC

clone_size: NA
j_call: TRBJ1-6
v_call: TRBV12-3/TRBV12-4
d_call: NA
cdr3_aa: CASSINSPLHF
cdr3_nt: TGTGCCAGCAGTATTAATTCACCCCTCCACTTT